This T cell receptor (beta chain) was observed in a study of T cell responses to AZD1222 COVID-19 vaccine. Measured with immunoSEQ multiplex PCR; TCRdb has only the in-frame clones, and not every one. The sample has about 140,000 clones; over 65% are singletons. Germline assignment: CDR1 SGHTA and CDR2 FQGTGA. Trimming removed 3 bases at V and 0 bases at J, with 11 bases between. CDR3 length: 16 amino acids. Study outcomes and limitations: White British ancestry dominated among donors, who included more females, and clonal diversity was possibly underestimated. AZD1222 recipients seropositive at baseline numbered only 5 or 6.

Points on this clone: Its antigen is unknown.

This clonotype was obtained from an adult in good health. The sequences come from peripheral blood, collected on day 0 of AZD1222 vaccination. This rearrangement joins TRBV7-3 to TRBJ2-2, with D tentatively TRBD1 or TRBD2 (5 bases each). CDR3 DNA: TGTGCCAGCAGCTTGGGGACGGTCGCGAACACCGGGGAGCTGTTTTTT. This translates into CASSLGTVANTGELFF.